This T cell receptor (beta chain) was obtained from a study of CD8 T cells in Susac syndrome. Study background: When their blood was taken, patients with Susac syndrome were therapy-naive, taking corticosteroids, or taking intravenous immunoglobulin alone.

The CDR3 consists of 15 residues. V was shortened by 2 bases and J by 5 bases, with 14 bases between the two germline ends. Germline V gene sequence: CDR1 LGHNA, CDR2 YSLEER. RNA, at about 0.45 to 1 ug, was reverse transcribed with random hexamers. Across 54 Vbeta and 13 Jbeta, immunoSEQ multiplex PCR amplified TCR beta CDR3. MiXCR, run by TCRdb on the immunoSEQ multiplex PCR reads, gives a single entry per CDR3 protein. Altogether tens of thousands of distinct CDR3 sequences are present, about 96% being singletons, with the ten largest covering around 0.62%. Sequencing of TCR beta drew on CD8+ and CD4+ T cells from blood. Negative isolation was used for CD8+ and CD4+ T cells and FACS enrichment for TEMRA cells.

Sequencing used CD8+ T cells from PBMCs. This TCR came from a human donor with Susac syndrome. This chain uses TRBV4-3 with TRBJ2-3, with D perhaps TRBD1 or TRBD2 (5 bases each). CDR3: CASSQSYGDLDTQYF. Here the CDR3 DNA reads TGCGCCAGCAGCCAATCTTACGGGGACCTAGATACGCAGTATTTT.